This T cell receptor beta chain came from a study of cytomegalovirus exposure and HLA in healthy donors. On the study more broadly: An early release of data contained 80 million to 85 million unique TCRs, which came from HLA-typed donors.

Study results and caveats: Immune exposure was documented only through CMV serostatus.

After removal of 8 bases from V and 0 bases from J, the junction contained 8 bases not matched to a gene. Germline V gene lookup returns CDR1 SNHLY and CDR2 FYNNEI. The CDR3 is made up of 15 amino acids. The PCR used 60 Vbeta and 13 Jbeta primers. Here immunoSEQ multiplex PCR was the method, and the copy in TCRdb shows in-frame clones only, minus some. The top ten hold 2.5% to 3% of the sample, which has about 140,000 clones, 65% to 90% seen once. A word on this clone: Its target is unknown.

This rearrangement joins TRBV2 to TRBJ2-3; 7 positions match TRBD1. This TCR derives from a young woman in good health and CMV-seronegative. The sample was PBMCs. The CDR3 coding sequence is TGTGCCAGCTCCGTGGGCAGGGGGAGCACAGATACGCAGTATTTT. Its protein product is CASSVGRGSTDTQYF.